The 29 T cell receptor beta chains in this list originate from one sample, sequenced in a study of Graves' ophthalmopathy and Graves' hyperthyroidism. The authors amplified TCR beta CDR3 regions from RNA transcripts. HTBI primers served in a first-round RT-PCR, which a second-round multiplex PCR followed. One entry per CDR3 protein results from TCRdb running MiXCR on the multiplex PCR reads. Counted here are 400,000 or so distinct CDR3 sequences, about 18% occurring once; the ten biggest clones make up 2% to 3%. Input material: peripheral blood. All receptors come from an adult woman with stable Graves' hyperthyroidism.

This clonotype has a count of ten or more. The rearrangement uses TRBV20-1 and TRBJ2-2, with TRBD2 matching over 7 bases. The CDR3 length is 14 residues. The trim removed 2 bases at V and 8 bases at J, leaving 8 bases unmatched. Germline CDR1 is DFQATT and CDR2 is SNEGSKA (reference sequence). DNA for the CDR3: TGCAGTGCTAGACCGGCTAGCGGAGGGGGGGAGCTGTTTTTT. Translation gives CSARPASGGGELFF.

J is TRBJ2-4 and V is TRBV19; 7 bases fit TRBD2. Germline values: CDR1 LNHDA, CDR2 SQIVND (reference sequence). CDR3 length: 15 amino acids. Trimming cost V 5 bases and J 2 bases; bases outside gene matches: 6. CDR3 DNA: TGTGCCAGTAGTTCTGGGGACTATTCCAAAAACATTCAGTACTTC. This codes for CASSSGDYSKNIQYF.

V usage is TRBV6-1 and J usage is TRBJ2-7; 7 bases line up with TRBD2. The CDR3 is made up of 16 amino acids. Germline-derived CDR1 and CDR2 are MNHNS and SASEGT. Unmatched junction bases numbered 7, after V lost 2 bases and J lost 0 bases. The CDR3, as DNA: TGTGCCAGCAGTGAAAGTTACGCTAGCGGCTCCTACGAGCAGTACTTC. Protein sequence: CASSESYASGSYEQYF.

At least ten counts were recorded for this clonotype. This chain connects TRBV20-1 to TRBJ1-2, with D possibly being TRBD1 (5 bases). Germline CDR1 and CDR2: DFQATT and SNEGSKA (reference sequence). This CDR3 region has 13 residues. V was pared by 7 bases and J by 4 bases, with 16 bases between. The CDR3 bases are TGCAGTGTCCTCACCGGGACGGCCTATGGCTACACCTTC. Protein product: CSVLTGTAYGYTF.

V gene TRBV11-1 combines with J gene TRBJ2-5; TRBD2 matches 7 bases. The V gene end was trimmed by 1 base and the J gene end by 0 bases; junction bases not matched to a gene: 8. Germline lookup yields CDR1 SGHAT and CDR2 FQDESV (reference sequence). CDR3 length: 17 residues. Here the CDR3 DNA reads TGTGCCAGCAGCTTAGTGGGAGGGGACTACTACCAAGAGACCCAGTACTTC. Translating gives CASSLVGGDYYQETQYF.

This clonotype came up a few times. V gene TRBV4-1 combines with J gene TRBJ2-7, with TRBD2 as a possible D gene (5 bases). Germline CDR1 MGHRA, CDR2 YSYEKL. The CDR3 contains 18 residues. V was pared by 1 base and J by 3 bases, with 22 bases between. The CDR3 nucleotides are TGCGCCAGCAGCCAAGGGGCCTTTGGCACCCTGGGGAGCTACGAGCAGTACTTC. This translates into CASSQGAFGTLGSYEQYF.

This clonotype was recorded many times. The chain is built from TRBV12-5 and TRBJ1-1, with a tentative D call TRBD1 (6 bases). Germline V CDR1 and CDR2: LGHNT, FRNRAP. The CDR3 runs 15 residues. Trimming left V 0 bases short and J 2 bases short, with 10 bases between. The CDR3 is CASGLVVGTNTEAFF. The DNA for the CDR3 is TGTGCTAGTGGTTTGGTAGTGGGGACAAACACTGAAGCTTTCTTT.

This clonotype was observed a few times. The rearrangement uses TRBV5-4 and TRBJ2-5; 7 nucleotides align to TRBD2. The CDR3 has 15 amino acids. Germline CDR1 and CDR2: SGHNT and YYREEE (reference sequence). The V and J ends lost 0 bases and 4 bases, in that order; junction bases with no gene match: 6. The CDR3 here is CASSLVAGAGETQYF. Written as DNA, the CDR3 is TGTGCCAGCAGCTTGGTCGCGGGAGCAGGAGAGACCCAGTACTTC.

This clonotype was found many times. V gene TRBV19 combines with J gene TRBJ2-2, with a weak D call TRBD1 (6 bases). V was clipped by 4 bases and J by 7 bases, with 10 bases between them. This CDR3 region has 13 residues. CDR1 is LNHDA and CDR2 is SQIVND in the germline V gene (reference sequence). This CDR3 is CASSTLRGGELFF. CDR3 DNA sequence: TGTGCCAGTAGTACCCTCAGGGGCGGGGAGCTGTTTTTT.

This clonotype was detected many times. The chain links TRBV7-8 to TRBJ2-7; 7 positions agree with TRBD2. Germline loops: CDR1 SGHVS, CDR2 FQNEAQ. This CDR3 has 15 residues. The J segment lost 2 bases and the V segment lost 3 bases, leaving 7 bases of the junction unmatched. The DNA of the CDR3 is TGTGCCAGCAGCTTCACTAGCGAGCTTACCTACGAGCAGTACTTC. Its protein is CASSFTSELTYEQYF.

This clonotype was seen ten or more times. The V and J genes are TRBV5-6 and TRBJ2-5; D perhaps matches TRBD2 (7 bases). CDR3 length: 16 residues. Germline values: CDR1 SGHDT, CDR2 YYEEEE. V lost 1 base and J lost 0, with 13 bases in between. CDR3 region: CASSLFGGAYQETQYF. CDR3 nucleotide sequence: TGTGCCAGCAGCTTGTTTGGGGGGGCGTACCAAGAGACCCAGTACTTC.

At least ten counts were recorded for this clonotype. The J gene is TRBJ1-2, the V gene TRBV27; weak D call: TRBD1 (5 bases). From germline, CDR1 is MNHEY and CDR2 SMNVEV (reference sequence). This CDR3 is 15 amino acids long. V was clipped by 6 bases and J by 1 base, with 15 bases between them. The CDR3 nucleotides read TGTGCCAGCAGGGGGGTGGACGGGAGTAACTATGGCTACACCTTC. It yields the protein CASRGVDGSNYGYTF.

This clonotype was seen many times. The V and J genes are TRBV6-1 and TRBJ2-7; D gene ambiguous. V was trimmed by 0 bases and J by 1 base, leaving 7 bases between them. The CDR3 loop spans 14 amino acids. The V gene's germline CDR1 is MNHNS and CDR2 SASEGT. The CDR3 reads CASSEAWRSYEQYF. CDR3 coding DNA: TGTGCCAGCAGTGAAGCCTGGCGGTCCTACGAGCAGTACTTC.

Details on this clonotype: At one of its ends the junction is not consistent with the germline gene, which may arise from a read error. The chain links TRBV7-7 to TRBJ2-5; D could derive from TRBD1 or TRBD2 (7 bases each). CDR1 is SSHAT, CDR2 FNYEAQ, per germline (reference sequence). The CDR3 runs to 16 residues. CDR3 sequence (DNA): TGTGCTAGCAGCTTACACGGACTAGGGGGCTTGGAGACCCAGTACTTC. Its translation: CASSLHGLGGLETQYF.

This clonotype was seen repeatedly, ten times or more. The chain links TRBV20-1 to TRBJ2-5; D call uncertain. The germline CDR1 and CDR2 sequences are DFQATT and SNEGSKA (reference sequence). V was cut by 1 base and J by 2 bases, with 17 bases left in between. The CDR3 is 16 amino acids. CDR3 region: CSARAVTPTPQETQYF. CDR3 coding DNA: TGCAGTGCTAGAGCCGTGACTCCCACCCCACAAGAGACCCAGTACTTC.

This clonotype was found many times. The chain joins TRBV12-5 to TRBJ2-7, with 8 bases matching TRBD1. This CDR3 has 14 amino acids. Unmatched junction bases numbered 4, after V lost 5 bases and J lost 1 base. Per germline, CDR1 LGHNT and CDR2 FRNRAP. The CDR3: CASGPRTGSYEQYF. CDR3 nucleotide sequence: TGTGCTAGTGGTCCGAGGACAGGGTCCTACGAGCAGTACTTC.

This clonotype was seen many times. The chain uses TRBV12-3 or TRBV12-4 and TRBJ2-6; 10 bases match TRBD2. With V trimmed by 5 bases and J by 0 bases, 1 base remained unmatched. CDR3 length: 16 amino acids. The CDR3 DNA reads as TGTGCCAGCAGTAGACTAGCGGGCTCTGGGGCCAACGTCCTGACTTTC. This translates into CASSRLAGSGANVLTF.

In this sample, this clonotype turned up many times. This chain joins TRBV3-1 and TRBJ2-7; unclear D gene. Germline CDR1 LGHDT, CDR2 YNNKEL (reference sequence). V lost 1 base and J 2 bases, leaving 12 bases between the germline ends. The CDR3 consists of 15 residues. The CDR3: CASSQVATGTYEQYF. The CDR3 DNA reads as TGTGCCAGCAGCCAAGTAGCCACCGGTACCTACGAGCAGTACTTC.

This rearrangement joins TRBV3-1 to TRBJ2-5, with 9 nucleotides matching TRBD2. The CDR3 sequence is 13 residues long. Germline CDR1 and CDR2: LGHDT and YNNKEL (reference sequence). Trimming cost V 7 bases and J 5 bases; bases outside gene matches: 5. The CDR3 DNA sequence: TGTGCCAGCATGCTGACTAGCGGCGAGACCCAGTACTTC. Residues: CASMLTSGETQYF.

The sample holds many counts of this clonotype. The chain recombines TRBV7-8 with TRBJ2-7; the D gene is possibly TRBD2 (6 bases). V was clipped by 5 bases and J by 3 bases, with 20 bases between them. The CDR3 totals 16 residues. Germline assignment: CDR1 SGHVS and CDR2 FQNEAQ. CDR3: CASSTPSVERSYEQYF. CDR3 DNA sequence: TGTGCCAGCAGCACACCTAGCGTCGAGCGGAGCTACGAGCAGTACTTC.

This clonotype was observed many times. This sequence joins TRBV12-3 or TRBV12-4 and TRBJ1-5, with a possible D match to TRBD1 (5 bases). With 6 bases removed from V and 4 bases from J, the gap between germline ends came to 13 bases. The length of the CDR3 is 14 residues. CDR3 region: CASSTGRWNQPQHF. CDR3 coding DNA: TGTGCCAGCAGCACGGGACGGTGGAATCAGCCCCAGCATTTT.

This clonotype was found a few times. J is TRBJ2-5 and V is TRBV19, with TRBD1 matching 7 bases. Germline assignment: CDR1 LNHDA and CDR2 SQIVND (reference sequence). The CDR3 spans 14 residues. The junction had 10 bases not matched to a gene; V was cut back by 7 bases and J by 5 bases. CDR3 bases: TGTGCCAGTAACAGGGGTAGGGAGTCGGAGACCCAGTACTTC. Residues: CASNRGRESETQYF.

This clonotype was found a few times. A much larger clone lies one base from this, so it may be a read error. J is TRBJ2-7 and V is TRBV2, with D possibly matching TRBD2 (7 bases). Germline CDR1 reads SNHLY; CDR2 reads FYNNEI. The CDR3 sequence is 15 residues long. The CDR3 here is CDSRKMGGQDYEQYF. The CDR3 nucleotides are TGTGACAGCAGGAAAATGGGGGGGCAGGACTACGAGCAGTACTTC.

J is TRBJ2-2 and V is TRBV29-1; unclear D gene. Germline loops: CDR1 SQVTM, CDR2 ANQGSEA. The V and J ends lost 7 bases and 0 bases respectively, with 12 bases between them. The CDR3 extends over 14 amino acids. In nucleotides, the CDR3 is TGCAGCGCCTCCGGGCCAGCGAACACCGGGGAGCTGTTTTTT. This translates into CSASGPANTGELFF.

Many counts were recorded for this clonotype. The rearrangement links TRBV28 to TRBJ2-2; tentative D call: TRBD2 (6 bases). V was cut by 3 bases and J by 0 bases, with 8 bases left in between. This CDR3 has 15 amino acids. CDR1 is MDHEN and CDR2 is SYDVKM in the germline V gene. CDR3 coding DNA: TGTGCCAGCAGTTTTGGGACTTCGAACACCGGGGAGCTGTTTTTT. Amino acid sequence: CASSFGTSNTGELFF.

In this sample, this clonotype turned up many times. CDR3 sequence: CSAGGHQETQYF. The CDR3, as DNA: TGCAGTGCAGGGGGGCACCAAGAGACCCAGTACTTC. The genes are TRBV20-1 and TRBJ2-5; D is tentatively TRBD1 or TRBD2 (6 bases each). Germline CDR1 reads DFQATT; CDR2 reads SNEGSKA (reference sequence). CDR3 length equals 12 residues. Trimming stripped 6 bases from V and 0 bases from J, with 8 bases between.

The chain recombines TRBV20-1 with TRBJ1-3, with D hard to call. Germline values: CDR1 DFQATT, CDR2 SNEGSKA (reference sequence). The V gene lost 2 bases and the J gene lost 5 bases, with 7 bases spanning the gap. The CDR3 consists of 12 residues. The DNA of the CDR3 is TGCAGTGCTAGACCCACCAGAAACACCATATATTTT. It translates to CSARPTRNTIYF.

This clonotype was seen repeatedly, ten times or more. The genes are TRBV9 and TRBJ2-5, with TRBD1 matching over 9 bases. The CDR3 extends over 14 amino acids. V dropped 2 bases and J dropped 4; count of bases not matched to a gene: 3. CDR1 SGDLS and CDR2 YYNGEE come from the germline V gene. DNA for the CDR3: TGTGCCAGCAGCGTGGCACAGGGGGCAGAGACCCAGTACTTC. It is translated as CASSVAQGAETQYF.

This clonotype was seen ten or more times. This rearrangement joins TRBV28 to TRBJ2-7, with 8 bases identical to TRBD1. J lost 3 bases, V lost 7 bases, and 8 bases had no gene match. This CDR3 spans 14 amino acids. CDR1 MDHEN and CDR2 SYDVKM come from the germline V gene. CDR3 sequence: CASIAGQGYYEQYF. The CDR3 region has the DNA TGTGCCAGCATCGCCGGACAGGGCTACTACGAGCAGTACTTC.